The 29 T cell receptor beta chains below come from one sample, sequenced in a study of blood T cell repertoires in COVID-19. TCRdb's table, derived via immunoSEQ multiplex PCR, lists solely in-frame clones and lacks some. This sample yields roughly 300,000 clones, of which roughly 86% are seen a single time; about 1.7% belongs to the top ten. Sequencing was carried out using peripheral blood. The origin of the receptors is a woman aged 50 to 60 with acute or convalescent COVID-19.

The chain uses TRBV3-1 (or the pseudogene TRBV3-2) and TRBJ2-1; the D is unclear. Germline CDR1 and CDR2: LGHDT and YNNKEL (reference sequence). The length of the CDR3 is 13 residues. With 0 bases removed from V and 15 bases from J, the gap between germline ends came to 15 bases. CDR3: CASSQDPPGSRFF. Written as DNA, the CDR3 is TGTGCCAGCAGCCAAGACCCCCCCGGGTCGCGGTTCTTC.

This chain connects TRBV7-8 to TRBJ1-6; 8 bases are a match to TRBD1. Per germline, CDR1 SGHVS and CDR2 FQNEAQ. The CDR3 runs 16 residues. Unmatched junction bases numbered 17, after V lost 5 bases and J lost 14 bases. The CDR3 loop reads CASSPLDRESGSALHF. In DNA, the CDR3 is TGTGCCAGCAGCCCCCTGGACAGGGAGTCGGGATCGGCCCTCCACTTT.

This clone was seen only once. The chain uses TRBV5-4 and TRBJ2-5; TRBD1 agrees at 7 bases. The V gene's germline CDR1 is SGHNT and CDR2 YYREEE (reference sequence). The CDR3 totals 16 residues. With V trimmed by 3 bases and J by 4 bases, 12 bases remained unmatched. CDR3 DNA: TGTGCCAGCAGCTACGACAGGGCGTCGTTTGGAGAGACCCAGTACTTC. Its translation is CASSYDRASFGETQYF.

The chain recombines TRBV6-5 with TRBJ1-2; no firm D call. Trimming stripped 8 bases from V and 8 bases from J, with 18 bases between. The V gene's germline CDR1 is MNHEY and CDR2 SVGAGI. The CDR3 contains 13 residues. As DNA, the CDR3 is TGTGCCAGCCGCCCAGGCCCCCCTGGGGGCTACACCTTC. Encoded protein: CASRPGPPGGYTF.

The chain links TRBV15 to TRBJ1-2; D might be TRBD1 (6 bases). V shed 5 bases and J shed 1 base, with 14 bases lying between them. This CDR3 comprises 15 residues. Per germline, CDR1 LNHNV and CDR2 YYDKDF (reference sequence). The chain's CDR3 is CATSDPGTHNYGYTF. CDR3 nucleotide sequence: TGTGCCACCAGCGACCCCGGGACACATAACTATGGCTACACCTTC.

The chain joins TRBV28 to TRBJ1-1; 8 bases match TRBD1. Losses at the gene ends were 2 bases for V and 7 bases for J; bases not matched to a gene: 3. Germline values: CDR1 MDHEN, CDR2 SYDVKM. The CDR3 runs 13 residues. The CDR3, as DNA: TGTGCCAGCAGTTTACAGGGGGCCGGTGAAGCTTTCTTT. Translated: CASSLQGAGEAFF.

The chain combines TRBV28 with TRBJ2-7; no clear D. Germline CDR1 MDHEN, CDR2 SYDVKM. This CDR3 spans 13 amino acids. Trimming removed 5 bases from V and 4 bases from J, with 12 bases in between. CDR3 bases: TGTGCCAGCAGTCCCCCCGGGTTATACGAGCAGTACTTC. Translating gives CASSPPGLYEQYF.

V gene TRBV6-6 combines with J gene TRBJ2-1, with 10 nucleotides matching TRBD2. The CDR3 has 14 residues. CDR1 MNHNY and CDR2 SVGAGI come from the germline V gene (reference sequence). V lost 7 bases, J lost 0 bases, and 0 bases stayed unmatched. The CDR3 loop is CASTSGSSYNEQFF. The CDR3 coding sequence is TGTGCCAGCACTAGCGGGAGCTCCTACAATGAGCAGTTCTTC.

V and J are TRBV29-1 and TRBJ1-1, with no clear D. The CDR3 extends over 13 amino acids. Germline V CDR1 and CDR2: SQVTM, ANQGSEA. V was pared by 8 bases and J by 1 base, with 14 bases between. Written as DNA, the CDR3 is TGCAGCCTCTCAGGTCGCCCGAACACTGAAGCTTTCTTT. This gives the protein CSLSGRPNTEAFF.

This sequence joins TRBV4-3 and TRBJ2-7; weak D call: TRBD2 (5 bases). CDR1 is LGHNA, CDR2 YSLEER, per germline. Trimming removed 1 base at V and 4 bases at J, with 14 bases between. This CDR3 comprises 15 residues. The CDR3, as DNA: TGCGCCAGCAGCCAAGGGCCCGGGATTAGGTACGAGCAGTACTTC. Translated, it gives CASSQGPGIRYEQYF.

The genes are TRBV10-3 and TRBJ2-7; TRBD1 matches at 8 bases. CDR1 is ENHRY, CDR2 SYGVKD, per germline. V lost 6 bases, J lost 0 bases, and 10 bases stayed unmatched. CDR3 length: 16 residues. The DNA for the CDR3 is TGTGCCATCAGCAAAGACAGGGGAATTAGCTCCTACGAGCAGTACTTC. This sequence encodes CAISKDRGISSYEQYF.

The chain links TRBV27 to TRBJ2-1, with 8 bases identical to TRBD2. The CDR3 spans 17 residues. CDR1 and CDR2 from the germline V gene are MNHEY and SMNVEV (reference sequence). V shed 1 base and J 4 bases; nucleotides not matched to a gene: 9. DNA for the CDR3: TGTGCCAGCAGTTTATGGGGAACTAGCGGAGTTTACAATGAGCAGTTCTTC. Residues: CASSLWGTSGVYNEQFF.

The chain recombines TRBV7-9 with TRBJ1-5, with TRBD1 matching over 8 bases. V dropped 1 base and J dropped 7; count of bases not matched to a gene: 15. This CDR3 has 18 amino acids. Looked up from germline, CDR1 is SEHNR and CDR2 is FQNEAQ (reference sequence). The chain's CDR3 is CASSLGLLETGEGQPQHF. CDR3 coding DNA: TGTGCCAGCAGCTTAGGCCTCCTAGAGACAGGGGAGGGCCAGCCCCAGCATTTT. The full variable domain, in which reference TRBV7-9 and TRBJ1-5 provide the parts outside the CDR3, is DTGVSQNPRHKITKRGQNVTFRCDPISEHNRLYWYRQTLGQGPEFLTYFQNEAQLEKSRLLSDRFSAERPKGSFSTLEIQRTEQGDSAMYLCASSLGLLETGEGQPQHFGDGTRLSIL.

The chain carries TRBV5-1 and TRBJ2-2; 7 positions match TRBD2. The CDR3 spans 16 residues. The germline gives CDR1 SGHRS, CDR2 YFSETQ. Trimming removed 0 bases from V and 3 bases from J; junction bases left unmatched: 5. CDR3 nucleotides: TGCGCCAGCAGCTTGGGGTATCTAGCGGACACCGGGGAGCTGTTTTTT. Translating it yields CASSLGYLADTGELFF.

The rearrangement joins TRBV2 to TRBJ2-1; TRBD2 matches at 13 bases. The germline V gene has CDR1 SNHLY and CDR2 FYNNEI. CDR3 length: 16 amino acids. The V and J ends lost 4 bases and 6 bases, in that order; junction bases with no gene match: 6. The CDR3 is CASSGGGTSGINEQFF. In DNA, the CDR3 is TGTGCCAGCAGTGGGGGAGGGACTAGCGGGATCAATGAGCAGTTCTTC.

The chain links TRBV7-3 to TRBJ2-7; 7 nucleotides agree with TRBD1. CDR1 SGHTA and CDR2 FQGTGA come from the germline V gene. The ends lost 2 bases at V and 6 bases at J; junction bases unmatched: 13. The length of the CDR3 is 16 residues. Here the CDR3 reads CASSLRDRVVGAEQYF. Here the CDR3 DNA reads TGTGCCAGCAGCTTACGCGACAGGGTTGTAGGGGCCGAGCAGTACTTC.

The V gene is TRBV7-8, the J gene TRBJ2-5; D is unresolved. The CDR3 consists of 12 residues. Germline V gives CDR1 SGHVS, CDR2 FQNEAQ. The V end was cut by 5 bases, the J end by 5 bases, with 9 bases between. The CDR3 is CASSLRRETQYF. The CDR3 bases are TGTGCCAGCAGCCTCCGCAGGGAGACCCAGTACTTC.

The sample holds one count of this clone. The genes are TRBV18 and TRBJ2-7, with a tentative D call TRBD2 (6 bases). Germline V gene lookup returns CDR1 KGHSH and CDR2 LQKENI. This CDR3 has 15 amino acids. V gave up 6 bases and J gave up 6 bases, with 21 bases separating them. The CDR3 DNA is TGTGCCAGCTCGGAGAGTCAGGCGGGGACTTCCGAGCAGTACTTC. Translated: CASSESQAGTSEQYF.

This clone was counted once. This rearrangement joins TRBV9 to TRBJ2-5, with 11 bases aligning to TRBD2. Germline trimming cut 4 bases from V and 2 bases from J; bases unmatched to any gene: 13. The CDR3 covers 18 residues. Germline values: CDR1 SGDLS, CDR2 YYNGEE. Here the CDR3 DNA reads TGTGCCAGCAGCCCCCCGACCGGGACTAGCGGAATACAAGAGACCCAGTACTTC. It yields the protein CASSPPTGTSGIQETQYF.

The rearrangement joins TRBV19 to TRBJ2-7; 8 bases fit TRBD2. CDR3 length: 15 residues. The V and J ends lost 5 bases and 3 bases, in that order; junction bases with no gene match: 9. CDR1 LNHDA and CDR2 SQIVND come from the germline V gene (reference sequence). This chain's CDR3 is CASSVAGTGNYEQYF. Written as DNA, the CDR3 is TGTGCCAGTAGTGTAGCGGGGACTGGGAACTACGAGCAGTACTTC.

Regarding this clone: One junction end disagrees with the germline gene, perhaps due to a read error. The J gene is TRBJ2-1, the V gene TRBV4-1; TRBD2 agrees at 8 bases. CDR1 is MGHRA, CDR2 YSYEKL, per germline. The CDR3 is 14 amino acids. This CDR3 is CASSHSGVYNGQFF. The CDR3 DNA sequence: TGCGCCAGCAGCCATAGCGGGGTATACAATGGGCAGTTCTTC.

This rearrangement joins TRBV7-7 to TRBJ2-5, with 7 nucleotides matching TRBD1. The CDR3 spans 13 residues. The germline V gene has CDR1 SSHAT and CDR2 FNYEAQ (reference sequence). Losses at the gene ends were 3 bases for V and 2 bases for J; bases not matched to a gene: 0. The CDR3 sequence: CASSLGQQETQYF. Written as DNA, the CDR3 is TGTGCCAGCAGCTTGGGACAGCAAGAGACCCAGTACTTC.

The rearrangement joins TRBV4-2 to TRBJ2-1, with TRBD2 identical over 11 bases. The CDR3 spans 16 residues. Losses at the gene ends were 1 base for V and 9 bases for J; bases not matched to a gene: 8. Germline assignment: CDR1 LGHNA and CDR2 YNFKEQ. CDR3 DNA: TGTGCCAGCAGCCAAGTGATAACTAGCGGGAGCCCTGAGCAGTTCTTC. This codes for CASSQVITSGSPEQFF.

This sequence joins TRBV7-8 and TRBJ2-1; tentatively, D is TRBD2 (5 bases). V lost 4 bases and J 7 bases, leaving 11 bases between the germline ends. Germline assignment: CDR1 SGHVS and CDR2 FQNEAQ. The CDR3 has 13 residues. The CDR3: CASSSVTGNEQFF. DNA of the CDR3: TGTGCCAGCAGCTCGGTCACGGGGAATGAGCAGTTCTTC.

This chain uses TRBV6-2 or TRBV6-3 with TRBJ2-7; 8 nucleotides align to TRBD1. V dropped 4 bases and J dropped 2; count of bases not matched to a gene: 10. Germline V lookup: CDR1 MNHEY, CDR2 SVGEGT. The length of the CDR3 is 16 residues. CDR3 DNA: TGTGCCAGCAGTTCGTCCCGGACAGGGATCCCCTACGAGCAGTACTTC. It translates to CASSSSRTGIPYEQYF.

This clone appeared once. The chain carries TRBV6-5 and TRBJ1-4, with D possibly matching TRBD1 (5 bases). Trimming pared 6 bases from V and 8 bases from J, leaving 16 bases between. The CDR3 sequence is 14 residues long. Germline V lookup: CDR1 MNHEY, CDR2 SVGAGI. CDR3: CASRPGTGGEKLFF. As DNA, the CDR3 is TGTGCCAGCAGACCCGGGACTGGGGGGGAAAAACTGTTTTTT.

The chain combines TRBV2 with TRBJ2-7; 9 bases fit TRBD1. Trimming cost V 5 bases and J 3 bases; bases outside gene matches: 8. The CDR3 extends over 15 amino acids. Germline V lookup: CDR1 SNHLY, CDR2 FYNNEI. The CDR3: CASSLTGTGIYEQYF. In DNA form, the CDR3 reads TGTGCCAGCAGTCTCACCGGGACAGGGATCTACGAGCAGTACTTC.

The rearrangement joins TRBV4-2 to TRBJ2-7, with TRBD2 matching over 13 bases. Germline lookup yields CDR1 LGHNA and CDR2 YNFKEQ. Trimming removed 0 bases from V and 5 bases from J; junction bases left unmatched: 4. The CDR3 runs to 16 residues. This CDR3 reads CASSQELAGGPNEQYF. The CDR3 DNA follows: TGTGCCAGCAGCCAAGAACTAGCGGGAGGGCCCAACGAGCAGTACTTC.

CDR3 DNA: TGTGCCAGCAGCGAGGGAGGGTGGTCCGACGAGCAGTACTTC. Encoded protein: CASSEGGWSDEQYF. The chain is built from TRBV9 and TRBJ2-7, with 7 bases aligning to TRBD2. Germline CDR1 and CDR2: SGDLS and YYNGEE. The trim removed 3 bases at V and 5 bases at J, leaving 8 bases unmatched. CDR3 length: 14 amino acids.